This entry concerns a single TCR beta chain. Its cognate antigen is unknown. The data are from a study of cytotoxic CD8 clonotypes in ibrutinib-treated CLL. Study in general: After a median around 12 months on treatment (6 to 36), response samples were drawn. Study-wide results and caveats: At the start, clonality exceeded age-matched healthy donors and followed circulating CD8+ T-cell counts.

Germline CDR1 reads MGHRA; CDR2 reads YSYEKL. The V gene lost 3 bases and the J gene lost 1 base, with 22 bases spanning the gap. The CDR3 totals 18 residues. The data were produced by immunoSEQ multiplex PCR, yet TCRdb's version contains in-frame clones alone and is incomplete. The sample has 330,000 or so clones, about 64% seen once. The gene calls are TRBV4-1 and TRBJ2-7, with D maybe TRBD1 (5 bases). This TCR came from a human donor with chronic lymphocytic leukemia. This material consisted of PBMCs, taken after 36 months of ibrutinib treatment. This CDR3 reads CASSQISLVGQGSYEQYF. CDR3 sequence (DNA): TGCGCCAGCAGCCAGATATCACTTGTGGGGCAGGGATCCTACGAGCAGTACTTC.